This is a list of T cell receptor beta chains from one sample in a study of CD8 T cells in cerebrospinal fluid in Alzheimer's disease. TCRdb reprocessed the 10x single-cell sequencing reads and reports one entry per CDR3 protein, with no DNA. Its listing shows 450 to 600 distinct CDR3 sequences. Material: cerebrospinal fluid. The receptors come from a human donor with Parkinson's disease. CDR3s include the opening cysteine and the closing phenylalanine or tryptophan. Sizes are listed as once, few or many counts, or a class when the clone is expanded.

>large|TRBJ2-7|TRBV4-3
CASSSTRDEQYF
>medium-sized|TRBJ2-7|TRBV18
CASSLGWTEANYEQYF
>large|TRBJ2-1|TRBV12-3/TRBV12-4
CASSRDRGRDEQFF
>large|TRBJ2-2|TRBV12-3/TRBV12-4
CASSLKQAGELFF
>large|TRBJ1-5|TRBV7-2
CASSFGQGRQPQHF
>medium-sized|TRBJ2-5|TRBV28
CASSGTGRWETQYF
>medium-sized|TRBJ1-2|TRBV5-1
CASSLARGGDGYTF
>medium-sized|TRBJ1-6|TRBV18
CASSPDRGPNSPLHF
>large|TRBJ2-6|TRBV24-1
CATSPGPNSGGANVLTF
>medium-sized|TRBJ1-4|TRBV27
CASSSATNEKLFF
>large|TRBJ1-2|TRBV6-6
CASTQINRYGYTF
>medium-sized|TRBJ2-7|TRBV6-5
CATRFGQFSYEQYF
>large|TRBJ2-2|TRBV7-2
CASSPVTGSTGELFF
>medium-sized|TRBJ2-3|TRBV20-1
CSANNVQVGTDTQYF
>medium-sized|TRBJ1-1|TRBV4-2
CASSAQQGSATEAFF
>large|TRBJ2-1|TRBV10-2
CASSESGGYNEQFF
>medium-sized|TRBJ2-4|TRBV6-1
CASTMAGVGDIQYF
>medium-sized|TRBJ1-6|TRBV30
CAWSGRAFYNSPLHF
>medium-sized|TRBJ1-6|TRBV19
CASSSGLNSPLHF
>medium-sized|TRBJ2-3|TRBV20-1
CSANRPKTSGGRWGDTQYF
>medium-sized|TRBJ1-2|TRBV27
CATSGPGGDYTF
>medium-sized|TRBJ1-5|TRBV28
CAAGGLGQPQHF
>medium-sized|TRBJ1-3|TRBV6-1
CASSELGGGWSGNTIYF
>large|TRBJ1-6|TRBV11-2
CASSLVGTDSPLHF
>large|TRBJ2-7|TRBV7-2
CASSFSTGSYEQYF
>medium-sized|TRBJ2-5|TRBV9
CASSVDSRGGRETQYF
>large|TRBJ1-3|TRBV4-1
CASSPKSSGNTIYF
>large|TRBJ2-1|TRBV7-7
CASSFSSGSGEQFF
>large|TRBJ1-2|TRBV18
CASSPNPSSAGYTF
>medium-sized|TRBJ2-5|TRBV18
CASSPRGGEETQYF
>medium-sized|TRBJ2-7|TRBV12-3/TRBV12-4
CASSFLGRVYEQYF
>medium-sized|TRBJ2-4|TRBV6-2/TRBV6-3
CASSYGGAKNIQYF
>large|TRBJ2-7|TRBV27
CASSSLYSPVRQYF
>medium-sized|TRBJ2-3|TRBV24-1
CATSDRWRGPGTDTQYF
>medium-sized|TRBJ1-1|TRBV2
CASSATGGVKAFF
>large|TRBJ2-7|TRBV7-9
CASSLTQGSYEQYF